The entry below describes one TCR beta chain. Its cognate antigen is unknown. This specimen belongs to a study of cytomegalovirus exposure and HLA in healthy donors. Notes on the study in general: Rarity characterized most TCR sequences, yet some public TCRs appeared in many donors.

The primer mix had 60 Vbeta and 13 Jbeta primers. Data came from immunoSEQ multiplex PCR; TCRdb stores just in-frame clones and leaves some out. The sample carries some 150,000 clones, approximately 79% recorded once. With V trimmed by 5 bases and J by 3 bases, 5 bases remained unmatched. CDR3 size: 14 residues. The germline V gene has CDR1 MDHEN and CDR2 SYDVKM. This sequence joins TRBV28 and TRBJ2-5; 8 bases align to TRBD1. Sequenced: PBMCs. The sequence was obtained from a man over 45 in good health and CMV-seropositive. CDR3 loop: CASSGDRWEETQYF. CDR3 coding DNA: TGTGCCAGCAGTGGGGACAGGTGGGAAGAGACCCAGTACTTC.